Presented here are 29 T cell receptor beta chains from one specimen sequenced in a study of cytomegalovirus exposure and HLA in healthy donors. Researchers ran the PCR with 60 Vbeta and 13 Jbeta primers. Profiled with immunoSEQ multiplex PCR; TCRdb holds only in-frame clones, not every one. This table has some 100,000 clones, about three quarters appearing once. Sequences were obtained from PBMCs. These receptors all stem from a male donor in good health and CMV-seropositive.

This clone was recorded a few times. The rearrangement joins TRBV19 to TRBJ1-1, with a weak D call TRBD1 (6 bases). CDR1 and CDR2 from the germline V gene are LNHDA and SQIVND (reference sequence). V shed 5 bases and J shed 5 bases, with 21 bases lying between them. CDR3 length: 16 amino acids. CDR3 DNA: TGTGCCAGTAGTCCCCTCCCGGGGGGGCCGGGTACTGAAGCTTTCTTT. It codes for CASSPLPGGPGTEAFF.

This clone was seen ten or more times. V and J are TRBV6-5 and TRBJ2-1; 8 bases map to TRBD1. The CDR3 covers 15 residues. After removal of 8 bases from V and 0 bases from J, the junction contained 6 bases not matched to a gene. Germline-derived CDR1 and CDR2 are MNHEY and SVGAGI. The CDR3 region is CASGYTGGSYNEQFF. CDR3 DNA sequence: TGTGCCAGCGGGTACACAGGGGGCTCCTACAATGAGCAGTTCTTC.

The J gene is TRBJ2-5, the V gene TRBV4-2, with D unresolved. CDR3 length equals 14 residues. Germline CDR1 reads LGHNA; CDR2 reads YNFKEQ. Trimming shortened V by 0 bases and J by 5 bases, and 10 bases separated the two germline ends. As DNA, the CDR3 is TGTGCCAGCAGCCAAGAGGCCCTCTGGGAGACCCAGTACTTC. Protein sequence: CASSQEALWETQYF.

This rearrangement joins TRBV19 to TRBJ1-5; D gene uncertain. V was shortened by 4 bases and J by 6 bases, with 10 bases between the two germline ends. This CDR3 region has 13 residues. Germline loops: CDR1 LNHDA, CDR2 SQIVND (reference sequence). The CDR3 DNA follows: TGTGCCAGTAGTAGCCTAGGAGTTCAGCCCCAGCATTTT. This encodes CASSSLGVQPQHF.

For this clone: The sample contains more than one DNA sequence encoding this CDR3. The CDR3 sequence: CASSLGTGDGYTF. The CDR3 DNA follows: TGTGCCAGCAGCCTCGGGACAGGGGATGGCTACACCTTC. The rearrangement links TRBV11-2 to TRBJ1-2; TRBD1 matches at 10 bases. The trim removed 5 bases at V and 6 bases at J, leaving 3 bases unmatched. CDR3 length: 13 residues. Germline V gives CDR1 SGHAT, CDR2 FQNNGV.

V is TRBV7-9 and J is TRBJ2-7; TRBD1 matches at 12 bases. Germline V gene sequence: CDR1 SEHNR, CDR2 FQNEAQ (reference sequence). With V trimmed by 3 bases and J by 2 bases, 8 bases remained unmatched. The CDR3 consists of 17 residues. DNA for the CDR3: TGTGCCAGCAGCTTTGCTACCGGGACAGGGGGCACCTACGAGCAGTACTTC. Amino acids: CASSFATGTGGTYEQYF. The full variable domain, its missing parts supplied by reference TRBV7-9 and TRBJ2-7, is DTGVSQNPRHKITKRGQNVTFRCDPISEHNRLYWYRQTLGQGPEFLTYFQNEAQLEKSRLLSDRFSAERPKGSFSTLEIQRTEQGDSAMYLCASSFATGTGGTYEQYFGPGTRLTVT.

This clone occurred a few times. The J gene is TRBJ1-1, the V gene TRBV2, with TRBD1 matching 7 bases. V was clipped by 6 bases and J by 6 bases; unmatched bases: 4. The V gene's germline CDR1 is SNHLY and CDR2 FYNNEI. The CDR3 is 12 amino acids. CDR3 amino acids: CASSRQGSEAFF. The DNA for the CDR3 is TGTGCCAGCAGCCGACAGGGTTCTGAAGCTTTCTTT.

This clone is labeled as medium-sized. V gene TRBV5-6 combines with J gene TRBJ1-1, with a tentative D call TRBD1 (6 bases). Germline-derived CDR1 and CDR2 are SGHDT and YYEEEE. V was clipped by 5 bases and J by 2 bases, with 10 bases between them. The CDR3 has 13 residues. The CDR3, as DNA: TGTGCCAGCAGTATACAGGGTAACACTGAAGCTTTCTTT. It yields the protein CASSIQGNTEAFF.

A few counts support this clone. The chain's CDR3 is CASKEGKAGKHFF. Here the CDR3 DNA reads TGTGCCAGTAAGGAGGGGAAGGCGGGTAAACATTTCTTT. The chain joins TRBV19 to TRBJ1-1, with TRBD1 as a possible D gene (5 bases). The CDR3 has 13 residues. The germline CDR1 and CDR2 sequences are LNHDA and SQIVND (reference sequence). V gave up 7 bases and J gave up 13 bases, with 22 bases separating them.

V gene TRBV5-6 combines with J gene TRBJ2-1, with 7 bases that match TRBD2. V gave up 3 bases and J gave up 7 bases; unmatched junction bases: 7. This CDR3 is 14 amino acids long. The germline CDR1 and CDR2 sequences are SGHDT and YYEEEE. The CDR3 coding sequence is TGTGCCAGCAGCTCGGGTCCGCGGGGGAATGAGCAGTTCTTC. Amino acids: CASSSGPRGNEQFF.

The V call is TRBV30, the J call TRBJ2-7; possibly TRBD2 for D (6 bases). With 7 bases removed from V and 4 bases from J, the gap between germline ends came to 17 bases. CDR1 and CDR2 (germline): GTSNPN, SVGIG (reference sequence). CDR3 length: 13 amino acids. In DNA, the CDR3 is TGTGCCTCAGTCGAGGGACTCTCTTACGAGCAGTACTTC. This sequence encodes CASVEGLSYEQYF.

The CDR3 sequence is CASSPVGQGPDTQYF. In DNA, the CDR3 is TGTGCCAGCAGCCCGGTGGGACAGGGGCCAGATACGCAGTATTTT. The V and J genes are TRBV4-2 and TRBJ2-3; 10 nucleotides line up with TRBD1. The CDR3 is made up of 15 amino acids. Germline loops: CDR1 LGHNA, CDR2 YNFKEQ. V trimming: 4 bases; J trimming: 4 bases; junction bases outside the gene matches: 5.

The rearrangement joins TRBV15 to TRBJ2-7; 7 nucleotides match TRBD2. In germline, CDR1 is LNHNV, CDR2 YYDKDF (reference sequence). CDR3 length: 16 residues. V was clipped by 0 bases and J by 0 bases; unmatched bases: 5. The DNA for the CDR3 is TGTGCCACCAGCAGAGACCGGGGGGAATCCTCCTACGAGCAGTACTTC. It is translated as CATSRDRGESSYEQYF.

The V gene is TRBV7-2, the J gene TRBJ2-1; 7 bases align to TRBD1. This CDR3 contains 15 residues. Losses at the gene ends were 1 base for V and 2 bases for J; bases not matched to a gene: 2. CDR1 is SGHTA and CDR2 is FQGNSA in the germline V gene. The CDR3 region has the DNA TGTGCCAGCAGCTTAGATGGGACAGCCTACAATGAGCAGTTCTTC. It codes for CASSLDGTAYNEQFF.

The V and J genes are TRBV6-5 and TRBJ1-6; 7 nucleotides align to TRBD1. The V gene's germline CDR1 is MNHEY and CDR2 SVGAGI. This CDR3 is 13 amino acids long. J was trimmed by 15 bases and V by 0 bases; bases with no gene match: 5. CDR3 nucleotide sequence: TGTGCCAGCAGTTACTCCAGCGGACAGGACCTCCACTTT. This encodes CASSYSSGQDLHF.

This sequence joins TRBV11-3 and TRBJ2-1; the match to TRBD2 covers 9 bases. V trimming: 0 bases; J trimming: 7 bases; junction bases outside the gene matches: 4. Germline V lookup: CDR1 SGHNT, CDR2 YENEEA. This CDR3 spans 15 amino acids. CDR3 amino acids: CASSLEALAGNEQFF. The CDR3 DNA reads TGTGCCAGCAGCTTAGAGGCGCTAGCGGGGAATGAGCAGTTCTTC.

This clone was seen a single time. The V gene is TRBV4-2, the J gene TRBJ2-5; 11 bases fit TRBD2. V lost 4 bases and J lost 2; bases outside the gene matches: 3. The CDR3 is made up of 15 amino acids. Germline assignment: CDR1 LGHNA and CDR2 YNFKEQ. The CDR3, as DNA: TGTGCCAGCAGCCCGGGGACTAGCGGACAAGAGACCCAGTACTTC. The encoded protein is CASSPGTSGQETQYF.

This clone has a single count. The chain links TRBV9 to TRBJ1-1; TRBD1 might be the D (6 bases). The CDR3 is 17 residues long. Trimming took off 0 bases at V and 5 bases at J, with 20 bases between the two ends. Germline V gene data show CDR1 as SGDLS and CDR2 as YYNGEE. The CDR3 region has the DNA TGTGCCAGCAGCGTAGAAGCGACTGCCAACAGGGTGACTGAAGCTTTCTTT. The encoded protein is CASSVEATANRVTEAFF.

The rearrangement links TRBV6-5 to TRBJ2-3; no definite D call. The germline V gene has CDR1 MNHEY and CDR2 SVGAGI. The V gene lost 7 bases and the J gene lost 9 bases, with 17 bases spanning the gap. The CDR3 consists of 13 residues. In DNA form, the CDR3 reads TGTGCCAGCAAAAACGGTGCCCGGTCCACGCAGTATTTT. This gives the protein CASKNGARSTQYF.

The V gene is TRBV7-3, the J gene TRBJ1-1; 8 nucleotides match TRBD1. Germline loops: CDR1 SGHTA, CDR2 FQGTGA. The V and J ends lost 5 bases and 4 bases, in that order; junction bases with no gene match: 15. The length of the CDR3 is 17 residues. The CDR3 region has the DNA TGTGCCAGCAGCGTCGGCGGGACAGGCCCTTTCGGCACTGAAGCTTTCTTT. This translates into CASSVGGTGPFGTEAFF.

The DNA for the CDR3 is TGTGCCAGCAGTCCTCCTTCGAATTCACCCCTCCACTTT. Amino acid sequence: CASSPPSNSPLHF. The chain is built from TRBV28 and TRBJ1-6; D remains unclear. Germline V lookup: CDR1 MDHEN, CDR2 SYDVKM. This CDR3 spans 13 amino acids. The V end lost 5 bases, the J end lost 7 bases, and 9 bases lay between the germline ends. Combining the CDR3 with reference TRBV28 and TRBJ1-6 gives the whole variable domain DVKVTQSSRYLVKRTGEKVFLECVQDMDHENMFWYRQDPGLGLRLIYFSYDVKMKEKGDIPEGYSVSREKKERFSLILESASTNQTSMYLCASSPPSNSPLHFGNGTRLTVT.

This clone occurred a few times. This chain joins TRBV6-5 and TRBJ2-1; D ambiguous. CDR1 is MNHEY and CDR2 is SVGAGI in the germline V gene. V was cut by 5 bases and J by 0 bases, with 14 bases left in between. CDR3 length: 16 amino acids. CDR3 sequence (DNA): TGTGCCAGCAGTAACTATGGGCTCAGCTCCTACAATGAGCAGTTCTTC. Translating it yields CASSNYGLSSYNEQFF.

The gene calls are TRBV5-1 and TRBJ2-7; the match to TRBD1 covers 11 bases. Trimming cost V 4 bases and J 7 bases; bases outside gene matches: 7. CDR1 is SGHRS and CDR2 is YFSETQ in the germline V gene. The CDR3 is made up of 14 amino acids. For the CDR3, the DNA is TGCGCCAGCAGCATCGGACAGGGGGCTGGGGAGCAGTACTTC. This sequence encodes CASSIGQGAGEQYF.

The J gene is TRBJ2-3, the V gene TRBV19, with D uncertain. V was cut by 1 base and J by 7 bases, with 9 bases left in between. The CDR3 runs 13 residues. Germline-derived CDR1 and CDR2 are LNHDA and SQIVND (reference sequence). The CDR3 nucleotides are TGTGCCAGTAGTATAGGGCAGTCGAATACGCAGTATTTT. Its protein is CASSIGQSNTQYF.

The V call is TRBV5-6, the J call TRBJ2-1; possibly TRBD2 for D (6 bases). Trimming stripped 2 bases from V and 8 bases from J, with 11 bases between. CDR1 is SGHDT, CDR2 YYEEEE, per germline. The CDR3 contains 13 residues. The CDR3 DNA sequence: TGTGCCAGCAGCTTCCAGGGCGGGGATGAGCAGTTCTTC. Amino acids: CASSFQGGDEQFF. The full variable domain, rest sourced from reference TRBV5-6 and TRBJ2-1, is DAGVTQSPTHLIKTRGQQVTLRCSPKSGHDTVSWYQQALGQGPQFIFQYYEEEERQRGNFPDRFSGHQFPNYSSELNVNALLLGDSALYLCASSFQGGDEQFFGPGTRLTVL.

This rearrangement joins TRBV29-1 to TRBJ2-7, with 12 bases matching TRBD2. The CDR3 has 14 amino acids. J gave up 1 base and V 4 bases, and 2 bases lay outside the gene matches. Germline lookup yields CDR1 SQVTM and CDR2 ANQGSEA. The CDR3 sequence is CSVAGTSGSYEQYF. The CDR3, as DNA: TGCAGCGTTGCCGGGACTAGCGGGTCCTACGAGCAGTACTTC.

This chain connects TRBV4-1 to TRBJ1-2; D is possibly TRBD1 (5 bases). This CDR3 has 18 residues. Germline loops: CDR1 MGHRA, CDR2 YSYEKL. The ends were cut back, 4 bases at V and 4 bases at J, with 25 bases in the middle. The CDR3 reads CASSPLKLGVPGSYGYTF. DNA for the CDR3: TGCGCCAGCAGCCCTCTGAAATTGGGTGTCCCAGGGTCCTATGGCTACACCTTC.

The genes are TRBV10-1 and TRBJ2-1; D perhaps matches TRBD2 (5 bases). CDR3 length equals 14 residues. The V and J ends lost 3 bases and 7 bases respectively, with 13 bases between them. CDR1 and CDR2 from the germline V gene are WNHNN and SYGVQD (reference sequence). As DNA, the CDR3 is TGCGCCAGCAGTGAAGAGCCAGGCGGGAATGAGCAGTTCTTC. This translates into CASSEEPGGNEQFF.

The chain joins TRBV30 to TRBJ1-6; possibly TRBD1 for D (6 bases). CDR1 and CDR2 from the germline V gene are GTSNPN and SVGIG (reference sequence). The ends were cut back, 4 bases at V and 1 base at J, with 17 bases in the middle. The CDR3 is made up of 17 amino acids. Here the CDR3 reads CAWTGVPDTSYNSPLHF. CDR3 DNA sequence: TGTGCCTGGACAGGGGTACCTGACACGTCCTATAATTCACCCCTCCACTTT.